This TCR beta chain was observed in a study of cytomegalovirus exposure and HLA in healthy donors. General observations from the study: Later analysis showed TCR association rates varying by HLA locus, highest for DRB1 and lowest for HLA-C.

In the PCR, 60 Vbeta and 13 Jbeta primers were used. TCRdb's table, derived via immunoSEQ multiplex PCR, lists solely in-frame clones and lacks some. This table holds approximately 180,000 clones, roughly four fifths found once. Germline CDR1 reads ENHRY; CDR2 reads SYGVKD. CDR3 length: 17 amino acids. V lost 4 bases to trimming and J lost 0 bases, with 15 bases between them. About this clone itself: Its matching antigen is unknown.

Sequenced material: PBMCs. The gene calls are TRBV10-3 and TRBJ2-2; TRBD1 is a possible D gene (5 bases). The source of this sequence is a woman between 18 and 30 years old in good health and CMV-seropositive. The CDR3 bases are TGTGCCATCAGTGGGGGCCTTCATGCCCCGAACACCGGGGAGCTGTTTTTT. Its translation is CAISGGLHAPNTGELFF.